A single sample gave rise to the 28 T cell receptor beta chains below, sequenced in a study of T cells in Graves' hyperthyroidism and ophthalmopathy. It was RNA transcripts that yielded the amplified TCR beta CDR3 regions. When the TCR CDR3 underwent first-round RT-PCR, the HTBI primer set was used. TCRdb recomputed calls from the multiplex PCR reads with MiXCR, one row per CDR3 protein. The profile covers 450,000 to 650,000 distinct CDR3 sequences, with 13% to 15% appearing a single time and around 7% taken by the ten largest. Sequenced sample: blood. The receptor set was obtained from a woman aged 18 to 35 with Graves' ophthalmopathy.

The sample holds many counts of this clonotype. The V call is TRBV27, the J call TRBJ2-2; D is ambiguous. The germline V and J ends were trimmed by 11 bases and 7 bases, with 20 bases remaining between them. Germline CDR1 MNHEY, CDR2 SMNVEV (reference sequence). This CDR3 comprises 14 residues. CDR3: CASYRAPQDGELFF. DNA of the CDR3: TGTGCCTCCTACCGGGCCCCGCAGGACGGGGAGCTGTTTTTT.

The genes are TRBV30 and TRBJ1-1, with D tentatively TRBD1 (6 bases). Germline V gives CDR1 GTSNPN, CDR2 SVGIG (reference sequence). Trimming left V 5 bases short and J 3 bases short, with 22 bases between. The length of the CDR3 is 16 residues. The CDR3 nucleotides read TGTGCCTGGGCTAAATACAGGGCCAGAGGTGACACTGAAGCTTTCTTT. Its translation: CAWAKYRARGDTEAFF.

With respect to this clonotype: This may be a read error: a much more frequent sequence differs by one nucleotide. The chain carries TRBV12-3 or TRBV12-4 and TRBJ2-7; the D gene is possibly TRBD2 (5 bases). CDR3 size: 17 residues. The ends were cut back, 4 bases at V and 2 bases at J, with 21 bases in the middle. In DNA form, the CDR3 reads TGTGCCAGCAGTTCAAACGGCCTCGCGGACTCACCCTACGAGCAGTACTTC. Translation gives CASSSNGLADSPYEQYF.

This clonotype was counted at least ten times. V and J are TRBV11-2 and TRBJ2-3; 10 nucleotides line up with TRBD2. Germline V gene lookup returns CDR1 SGHAT and CDR2 FQNNGV. V trimming: 7 bases; J trimming: 8 bases; junction bases outside the gene matches: 9. The CDR3 covers 14 residues. CDR3 bases: TGTGCCAGCATTGGACTAGCGGCCCCCGGTACGCAGTATTTT. This gives the protein CASIGLAAPGTQYF.

The chain uses TRBV7-3 and TRBJ2-1; D is possibly TRBD1 or TRBD2 (5 bases each). This CDR3 region has 13 residues. Germline CDR1 is SGHTA and CDR2 is FQGTGA. V dropped 5 bases and J dropped 11 bases, with 16 bases sitting between them. CDR3 loop: CASSDQQEDKQFF. CDR3 coding DNA: TGTGCCAGCAGCGATCAACAGGAGGACAAGCAGTTCTTC.

J is TRBJ1-2 and V is TRBV12-3 or TRBV12-4; TRBD1 agrees at 9 bases. This CDR3 is 15 amino acids long. V lost 5 bases to trimming and J lost 7 bases; unmatched junction nucleotides: 11. This chain's CDR3 is CASSPTGTGTGGYTF. The CDR3 bases are TGTGCCAGCAGTCCGACCGGGACAGGGACGGGTGGCTACACCTTC.

This clonotype was observed many times. This chain links TRBV3-1 with TRBJ2-7; perhaps TRBD1 as D (5 bases). The CDR3 consists of 14 residues. The germline CDR1 and CDR2 sequences are LGHDT and YNNKEL (reference sequence). Trimming left V 1 base short and J 5 bases short, with 12 bases between. The CDR3 DNA follows: TGTGCCAGCAGCCAAGGGTTTAAGGGGAACGAGCAGTACTTC. Amino acids: CASSQGFKGNEQYF.

This clonotype was picked up many times. This chain joins TRBV6-1 and TRBJ2-5; D is possibly TRBD2 (6 bases). CDR1 and CDR2 from the germline V gene are MNHNS and SASEGT. This CDR3 is built from 13 residues. Between the trimmed V and J ends, which lost 5 bases and 3 bases, there was a span of 10 bases. The CDR3 reads CASSYWGEETQYF. CDR3 coding DNA: TGTGCCAGCAGTTATTGGGGGGAAGAGACCCAGTACTTC.

This clonotype appeared many times. The chain employs TRBV28 and TRBJ1-4; 7 bases align to TRBD1. The CDR3 consists of 15 residues. The germline gives CDR1 MDHEN, CDR2 SYDVKM. Trimming took 5 bases from V and 3 from J; bases not matched to a gene: 6. CDR3: CASSHHRGSNEKLFF. CDR3 nucleotides: TGTGCCAGCAGTCACCACAGGGGATCTAATGAAAAACTGTTTTTT. Combining the CDR3 with reference TRBV28 and TRBJ1-4 gives the whole variable domain DVKVTQSSRYLVKRTGEKVFLECVQDMDHENMFWYRQDPGLGLRLIYFSYDVKMKEKGDIPEGYSVSREKKERFSLILESASTNQTSMYLCASSHHRGSNEKLFFGSGTQLSVL.

This clonotype was seen ten or more times. This rearrangement joins TRBV5-1 to TRBJ2-1; TRBD2 might be the D (5 bases). Germline-derived CDR1 and CDR2 are SGHRS and YFSETQ. The CDR3 runs 12 residues. Trimming cost V 2 bases and J 9 bases, with 9 bases left between them. CDR3 amino acids: CASSLDEGEQFF. CDR3 in DNA: TGCGCCAGCAGCTTAGACGAGGGTGAGCAGTTCTTC.

This clonotype came up many times. The chain employs TRBV18 and TRBJ2-7; D possibly corresponds to TRBD1 (5 bases). Germline loops: CDR1 KGHSH, CDR2 LQKENI. Trimming left V 3 bases short and J 6 bases short, with 12 bases between. This CDR3 has 13 residues. DNA for the CDR3: TGTGCCAGCTCACCCCTGGTAAGGGGCGAGCAGTACTTC. Amino acids: CASSPLVRGEQYF.

This chain uses TRBV14 with TRBJ1-3; D is perhaps TRBD1 (5 bases). Germline CDR1 is SGHDN and CDR2 is FVKESK. This CDR3 has 17 residues. The V gene lost 1 base and the J gene lost 0 bases, with 13 bases spanning the gap. CDR3 in DNA: TGTGCCAGCAGCCAAGCTCCCCAGGGAGCCTCTGGAAACACCATATATTTT. Protein product: CASSQAPQGASGNTIYF.

The chain combines TRBV7-9 with TRBJ1-1; TRBD1 is a possible D gene (5 bases). This CDR3 region has 20 residues. V lost 5 bases and J lost 8, with 36 bases in between. The germline V gene encodes CDR1 SEHNR and CDR2 FQNEAQ (reference sequence). CDR3 protein: CASSVREGRIGETLSVEAFF. CDR3 DNA sequence: TGTGCCAGCAGCGTCCGGGAGGGGCGTATCGGGGAGACACTGTCGGTGGAAGCTTTCTTT.

Note on this clonotype: At one end the junction does not follow the germline gene, possibly because of a read error. V gene TRBV7-2 combines with J gene TRBJ2-5, with TRBD2 matching over 12 bases. This CDR3 contains 17 residues. Germline lookup yields CDR1 SGHTA and CDR2 FQGNSA. The CDR3: CASSQDDRLAGAKTQYF. The CDR3 DNA is TGCGCCAGCAGCCAAGATGATAGACTAGCGGGAGCAAAGACCCAGTACTTC.

This clonotype was found many times. The V call is TRBV3-1, the J call TRBJ2-7; possible D gene TRBD2, 6 bases. Germline CDR1 is LGHDT and CDR2 is YNNKEL (reference sequence). V was pared by 4 bases and J by 4 bases, with 17 bases between. CDR3 length: 15 residues. In DNA, the CDR3 is TGTGCCAGCAGCCCACGAGGGAGTAGCGGTTACGAGCAGTACTTC. The encoded protein is CASSPRGSSGYEQYF.

This clonotype appeared a single time. The junction and the germline gene differ at one end; a read error may be behind it. V and J are TRBV24-1 and TRBJ2-3, with D perhaps matching TRBD1 or TRBD2 (6 bases each). The CDR3 is 16 residues long. CDR1 is KGHDR, CDR2 SFDVKD, per germline. Here the CDR3 DNA reads TGTGCCACCAGTGACCTTGAATTGGGGGGCACAGATGCGCAGTATTTT. It specifies CATSDLELGGTDAQYF.

In this sample, this clonotype turned up a few times. J is TRBJ2-1 and V is TRBV7-3, with a weak D call TRBD2 (6 bases). The CDR3 runs 13 residues. CDR1 and CDR2 from the germline V gene are SGHTA and FQGTGA. V dropped 3 bases and J dropped 8 bases, with 11 bases sitting between them. As DNA, the CDR3 is TGTGCCAGCAGCTTTCCGGGAGTGGATGAGCAGTTCTTC. It encodes CASSFPGVDEQFF. Drawing the rest from reference TRBV7-3 and TRBJ2-1, the complete variable domain is GAGVSQTPSNKVTEKGKYVELRCDPISGHTALYWYRQSLGQGPEFLIYFQGTGAADDSGLPNDRFFAVRPEGSVSTLKIQRTERGDSAVYLCASSFPGVDEQFFGPGTRLTVL.

This clonotype was detected a few times. The chain couples TRBV30 to TRBJ2-1; TRBD1 might be the D (6 bases). In germline, CDR1 is GTSNPN, CDR2 SVGIG (reference sequence). V was cut by 7 bases and J by 10 bases, with 26 bases left in between. The CDR3 extends over 15 amino acids. The CDR3, as DNA: TGTGCCTTATCGAGGGACACGACACCATCAGGGGAGCAGTTCTTC. It translates to CALSRDTTPSGEQFF.

The rearrangement links TRBV9 to TRBJ1-2; no clear D gene. The germline CDR1 and CDR2 sequences are SGDLS and YYNGEE. The CDR3 is 13 residues long. The V gene lost 4 bases and the J gene lost 8 bases, with 15 bases spanning the gap. The DNA of the CDR3 is TGTGCCAGCAGCCTCGACCCCCCGAAGGGCTACACCTTC. Its protein product is CASSLDPPKGYTF.

This clonotype was seen ten or more times. The chain couples TRBV18 to TRBJ2-5, with D perhaps being TRBD1 or TRBD2 (5 bases each). Trimming took off 0 bases at V and 5 bases at J, with 13 bases between the two ends. This CDR3 spans 15 amino acids. The germline gives CDR1 KGHSH, CDR2 LQKENI. The CDR3 nucleotides are TGTGCCAGCTCACCACCTTTCGAAGGGACGGAGACCCAGTACTTC. Translating it yields CASSPPFEGTETQYF.

V and J are TRBV28 and TRBJ2-3, with a possible D match to TRBD1 (6 bases). Deletions cut 6 bases from V and 6 bases from J, with 19 bases between. The CDR3 length is 15 residues. Germline assignment: CDR1 MDHEN and CDR2 SYDVKM. The DNA for the CDR3 is TGTGCCAGCAGCATCCCAGACAGGAGGTCGGATACGCAGTATTTT. Its translation is CASSIPDRRSDTQYF.

The V and J genes are TRBV5-8 and TRBJ2-5; 8 bases map to TRBD2. The CDR3 is 15 amino acids. Germline V lookup: CDR1 SGHTS, CDR2 YDEGEE. V dropped 3 bases and J dropped 6; count of bases not matched to a gene: 10. In DNA, the CDR3 is TGTGCCAGCAGCTCCCAAGCAGCGGGGGAGAAGACCCAGTACTTC. Its protein is CASSSQAAGEKTQYF.

The table lists this clonotype with many counts. V is TRBV6-5 and J is TRBJ1-1, with D possibly matching TRBD1 (6 bases). CDR3 length equals 16 residues. Trimming pared 2 bases from V and 5 bases from J, leaving 18 bases between. Per germline, CDR1 MNHEY and CDR2 SVGAGI. The CDR3 DNA sequence: TGTGCCAGCAGTTACCATCTCGGGGGCCTGCGAACTGAAGCTTTCTTT. Translated, it gives CASSYHLGGLRTEAFF.

The chain combines TRBV4-3 with TRBJ2-1, with unresolved D. V lost 1 base and J 5 bases, leaving 12 bases between the germline ends. CDR3 size: 15 residues. Per the germline V gene, CDR1 is LGHNA and CDR2 is YSLEER. CDR3 region: CASSQGGFGHNEQFF. In nucleotides, the CDR3 is TGCGCCAGCAGCCAAGGTGGGTTCGGCCACAATGAGCAGTTCTTC.

CDR3 in amino acids: CASSGGPLNTGELFF. In DNA form, the CDR3 reads TGTGCCAGCAGCGGGGGACCGCTGAACACCGGGGAGCTGTTTTTT. The chain couples TRBV9 to TRBJ2-2; D is perhaps TRBD1 or TRBD2 (5 bases each). CDR1 SGDLS and CDR2 YYNGEE come from the germline V gene. V was clipped by 3 bases and J by 1 base, with 10 bases between them. The CDR3 spans 15 residues.

This chain links TRBV4-2 with TRBJ2-1; the D is unclear. CDR1 is LGHNA and CDR2 is YNFKEQ in the germline V gene. Deletions cut 4 bases from V and 8 bases from J, with 12 bases between. The CDR3 extends over 13 amino acids. CDR3 in amino acids: CASSRVLRDEQFF. The CDR3 bases are TGTGCCAGCAGCCGGGTGCTTCGAGATGAGCAGTTCTTC.

This clonotype was seen many times. The chain has TRBV7-8 and TRBJ1-2; TRBD1 aligns across 11 bases. Germline V gene data show CDR1 as SGHVS and CDR2 as FQNEAQ. The CDR3 has 17 residues. V lost 0 bases to trimming and J lost 4 bases; unmatched junction nucleotides: 7. The CDR3 here is CASSLARTGGRIYGYTF. The CDR3 DNA reads TGTGCCAGCAGCTTAGCGCGGACAGGGGGCCGTATCTATGGCTACACCTTC.

The genes are TRBV9 and TRBJ1-5, with a weak D call TRBD1 (5 bases). The V and J ends lost 4 bases and 3 bases respectively, with 11 bases between them. The CDR3 extends over 14 amino acids. Germline lookup yields CDR1 SGDLS and CDR2 YYNGEE. The DNA for the CDR3 is TGTGCCAGCAGCCCGGGGACTCTCAATCAGCCCCAGCATTTT. This sequence encodes CASSPGTLNQPQHF.